These T cell receptor beta chains were read from a single sample in a study of T cells in Graves' hyperthyroidism and ophthalmopathy. TCRdb re-called the multiplex PCR reads with MiXCR, one entry per CDR3 protein. This table holds some 600,000 distinct CDR3 sequences, about 15% found once. Sample: blood. Every receptor here comes from a woman younger than 45 with Graves' hyperthyroidism that later progressed to Graves' ophthalmopathy. Both conserved end residues are part of each CDR3. The D gene is left open where the match is weak. The size field is filled for only some rows; it gives once, few, many or a size class.

v_call	clone_size	j_call	d_call	cdr3_aa	cdr3_nt
TRBV30	few	TRBJ2-3	TRBD2	CAWSVKLAGGADTQYF	TGTGCCTGGAGTGTAAAACTAGCGGGAGGCGCGGATACGCAGTATTTT
TRBV4-1	-	TRBJ1-6	TRBD1	CASSQAPGQILYNSPLHF	TGCGCCAGCAGCCAAGCCCCGGGACAGATTTTATATAATTCACCCCTCCACTTT
TRBV7-2	many	TRBJ2-3	-	CASSLKVTQYF	TGTGCCAGCAGCTTAAAGGTTACGCAGTATTTT
TRBV14	few	TRBJ2-1	-	CASSQVKLTPVLDNEQFF	TGTGCCAGCAGCCAAGTTAAGCTAACGCCGGTCCTGGACAATGAGCAGTTCTTC
TRBV11-3	-	TRBJ2-1	TRBD1	CASSLEYRGLYNEQFF	TGTGCCAGCAGCTTAGAGTACAGGGGGCTCTACAATGAGCAGTTCTTC
TRBV11-1	-	TRBJ1-1	-	CASARTPDTEAFF	TGTGCCAGCGCAAGGACGCCCGACACTGAAGCTTTCTTT
TRBV11-3	many	TRBJ1-1	-	CASSAGAGYSTEAFF	TGTGCCAGCAGCGCTGGGGCAGGGTATAGCACTGAAGCTTTCTTT
TRBV12-3/TRBV12-4	many	TRBJ2-7	-	CASSRAGEQYF	TGTGCCAGCAGTCGGGCGGGCGAGCAGTACTTC
TRBV20-1	many	TRBJ2-2	-	CSACGDTGELFF	TGCAGTGCTTGCGGGGACACCGGGGAGCTGTTTTTT
TRBV10-3	-	TRBJ1-2	-	CAISESEGSYGYTF	TGTGCCATCAGTGAGTCAGAGGGGTCCTATGGCTACACCTTC
TRBV29-1	-	TRBJ2-5	-	CSVESVTETQYF	TGCAGCGTGGAGAGCGTTACAGAGACCCAGTACTTC
TRBV12-3/TRBV12-4	-	TRBJ1-6	-	CASSQSSRNSPLHF	TGTGCCAGCAGCCAGTCCTCCCGGAATTCACCCCTCCACTTT
TRBV28	many	TRBJ1-2	-	CASSPAGGEGYYGYTF	TGTGCCAGCAGCCCAGCTGGGGGGGAGGGCTACTATGGCTACACCTTC
TRBV30	many	TRBJ2-3	-	CAWTPRDRYTDTQYF	TGTGCCTGGACGCCCCGGGACCGATACACAGATACGCAGTATTTT
TRBV30	-	TRBJ2-7	-	CAWSRGQNYEQYF	TGTGCCTGGAGTCGCGGTCAGAACTACGAGCAGTACTTC
TRBV10-1	few	TRBJ2-1	TRBD2	CASSDTLAGEWDEQFF	TGCGCCAGCAGTGACACTCTAGCGGGAGAGTGGGATGAGCAGTTCTTC
TRBV28	many	TRBJ2-1	-	CASSPLTSEQFF	TGTGCCAGCAGTCCCCTGACCAGTGAGCAGTTCTTC
TRBV28	few	TRBJ1-1	TRBD1	CASSKGDRLNTEAFF	TGTGCCAGCAGTAAAGGGGACAGACTAAACACTGAAGCTTTCTTT
TRBV20-1	-	TRBJ2-3	TRBD1	CSARQGAAGDTQYF	TGCAGTGCCAGACAGGGGGCCGCAGGGGATACGCAGTATTTT
TRBV28	many	TRBJ2-5	-	CASSLYQRLETQYF	TGTGCCAGCAGTTTATACCAACGGCTAGAGACCCAGTACTTC
TRBV27	few	TRBJ2-5	TRBD2	CASSLSASGQETQYF	TGTGCCAGCAGTTTATCGGCTAGCGGCCAAGAGACCCAGTACTTC
TRBV4-1	few	TRBJ2-7	-	CASSHPGTSEQYF	TGCGCCAGCAGCCATCCCGGGACAAGCGAGCAGTACTTC
TRBV11-2	many	TRBJ1-3	-	CASSLTTNAIYF	TGTGCCAGCAGCTTAACGACAAACGCCATATATTTT
TRBV30	many	TRBJ2-7	TRBD2	CAWSPLTPGLATSYEQYF	TGTGCCTGGAGTCCTCTCACACCGGGACTAGCGACTTCCTACGAGCAGTACTTC
TRBV5-1	-	TRBJ2-1	-	CASSLRASQIVSSYNEQFF	TGCGCCAGCAGCTTGAGAGCTAGTCAGATAGTGAGCTCCTACAATGAGCAGTTCTTC
TRBV7-2	many	TRBJ1-6	-	CASSLMGTSSYNSPLHF	TGTGCCAGCAGCTTGATGGGGACTAGCTCCTATAATTCACCCCTCCACTTT
TRBV10-3	-	TRBJ1-6	TRBD1	CAISESGTGVYNSPLHF	TGTGCCATCAGTGAGTCCGGGACAGGAGTCTATAATTCACCCCTCCACTTT
TRBV9	many	TRBJ2-5	-	CASSVATNSLGETQYF	TGTGCCAGCAGCGTAGCTACAAACTCCCTCGGAGAGACCCAGTACTTC
TRBV28	many	TRBJ2-5	-	CASSSIGGGETQYF	TGTGCCAGCAGCTCAATTGGAGGGGGGGAGACCCAGTACTTC
TRBV6-5	-	TRBJ1-5	-	CASSWLDGRNQPQHF	TGTGCCAGCAGTTGGCTCGACGGTCGCAATCAGCCCCAGCATTTT
TRBV12-5	many	TRBJ1-5	TRBD1	CASRAGGDLQPQHF	TGTGCTAGTAGGGCAGGGGGAGACTTACAGCCCCAGCATTTT
TRBV7-6	many	TRBJ2-7	-	CASSSGSGGDEQYF	TGTGCCAGCAGCTCCGGTTCAGGCGGGGACGAGCAGTACTTC
TRBV2	many	TRBJ2-3	-	CASSGGNRYSDTQYF	TGTGCCAGCAGTGGTGGCAACCGATATTCAGATACGCAGTATTTT
TRBV29-1	-	TRBJ2-1	TRBD2	CSVEVAGGVETQFF	TGCAGCGTTGAAGTGGCGGGAGGGGTGGAGACCCAGTTCTTC
TRBV11-2	many	TRBJ2-7	TRBD1	CASSLTDRAYEQYF	TGTGCCAGCAGCTTGACGGACAGGGCCTACGAGCAGTACTTC
TRBV4-2	-	TRBJ2-5	-	CASSQGTAGSQYF	TGTGCCAGCAGCCAAGGGACAGCAGGGTCCCAGTACTTC
TRBV27	many	TRBJ1-1	-	CASSLGGWGRAGGTNTEAFF	TGTGCCAGCAGTTTAGGGGGTTGGGGTCGGGCTGGGGGAACGAACACTGAAGCTTTCTTT
TRBV28	many	TRBJ2-7	TRBD2	CASSSGTSGYLTYEQYF	TGTGCCAGCAGTTCCGGGACTAGCGGGTACCTGACCTACGAGCAGTACTTC
TRBV28	many	TRBJ2-3	TRBD2	CASSSGSTQYF	TGTGCCAGCTCCAGCGGGAGTACGCAGTATTTT
TRBV2	many	TRBJ1-2	-	CASRGDARGYTF	TGTGCCAGCAGGGGGGACGCTAGAGGCTACACCTTC
TRBV3-1	few	TRBJ2-1	TRBD2	CASSQVGTSGRREQFF	TGTGCCAGCAGCCAAGTAGGGACTAGCGGGAGGCGGGAGCAGTTCTTC
TRBV9	few	TRBJ1-1	-	CASSVTGASNTEASF	TGTGCCAGCAGCGTTACTGGGGCGTCGAACACTGAAGCTTCCTTT
TRBV15	-	TRBJ2-6	-	CATSKDNSGANVLTF	TGTGCCACCAGCAAAGACAACTCTGGGGCCAACGTCCTGACTTTC